The rows below give T cell receptor beta chains drawn from one sample of a study of OX40 agonist ivuxolimab in advanced cancers. Profiling relied on immunoSEQ multiplex PCR, and the TCRdb table lists in-frame clones only, not all of them. The data hold 50,000 to 70,000 clones, with about 91% observed a single time. Sequenced here: CD4+ or CD8+ T cells sorted from blood, sampled in a trial of the OX40 agonist ivuxolimab. These receptors all stem from an adult with an advanced solid tumor such as melanoma, head and neck, liver or kidney cancer. Both conserved end residues are part of each CDR3. The order of the fields is J gene, V gene, D gene, clone size, CDR3 protein, CDR3 DNA. The D gene is left open where the match is weak. Size is omitted from some rows. Given values are once, few, many or a class for expanded clones.

TRBJ2-3 TRBV9 TRBD2 - CASSERTSGRDTQYF TGTGCCAGCAGCGAGAGGACTAGCGGACGTGATACGCAGTATTTT
TRBJ2-7 TRBV19 - - CASSIWDGGYEQYF TGTGCCAGTAGTATCTGGGACGGAGGCTACGAGCAGTACTTC
TRBJ1-5 TRBV2 TRBD1 - CASSAGGHQPQHF TGTGCCAGCAGTGCAGGGGGGCATCAGCCCCAGCATTTT
TRBJ1-4 TRBV18 TRBD1 - CASSQGAGEKLFF TGTGCCAGCTCACAGGGGGCAGGAGAAAAACTGTTTTTT
TRBJ1-5 TRBV15 - - CATSRGAVGNQPQHF TGTGCCACCAGCAGAGGGGCAGTGGGCAATCAGCCCCAGCATTTT
TRBJ1-5 TRBV28 - - CASSPGGRGGNQPQHF TGTGCCAGCAGCCCGGGGGGACGTGGGGGCAATCAGCCCCAGCATTTT
TRBJ2-2 TRBV7-2 - - CASSRDPTNTGELFF TGTGCCAGCAGCCGGGACCCAACGAACACCGGGGAGCTGTTTTTT
TRBJ2-3 TRBV9 - - CASSPSGADGRTDTQYF TGTGCCAGCAGCCCCTCTGGGGCGGACGGACGCACAGATACGCAGTATTTT
TRBJ1-4 TRBV15 - - CATSGGPAGMENEKLFF TGTGCCACCAGCGGGGGCCCCGCAGGGATGGAAAATGAAAAACTGTTTTTT
TRBJ2-7 TRBV6-6 - - CASSYSGGFSYEQYF TGTGCCAGCAGTTACTCGGGCGGATTCTCCTACGAGCAGTACTTC
TRBJ1-1 TRBV6-4 - once CASRYRVNTEAFF TGTGCCAGCAGGTACAGGGTGAACACTGAAGCTTTCTTT
TRBJ2-7 TRBV19 TRBD1 - CASSMGEGQGLYEQYF TGTGCCAGTAGTATGGGTGAGGGACAGGGCCTCTACGAGCAGTACTTC
TRBJ2-2 TRBV9 TRBD2 few CASREGSGSITGELFF TGTGCCAGCAGAGAGGGGAGCGGGAGTATCACCGGGGAGCTGTTTTTT
TRBJ2-7 TRBV7-9 TRBD1 - CASSPGDRPYEQYF TGTGCCAGCAGCCCGGGGGACAGGCCCTACGAGCAGTACTTC
TRBJ2-5 TRBV28 - once CASSLVTGKSQETQYF TGTGCCAGCAGTTTGGTTACAGGGAAGTCCCAAGAGACCCAGTACTTC
TRBJ2-7 TRBV18 TRBD2 - CASSPGLAGFYEQYF TGTGCCAGCTCACCAGGTCTAGCGGGGTTTTACGAGCAGTACTTC
TRBJ1-2 TRBV18 - - CASSLATGGETSYGYTF TGTGCCAGCTCACTAGCCACCGGAGGCGAAACTTCATATGGCTACACCTTC
TRBJ2-1 TRBV14 - - CASSNSLYNEQFF TGTGCCAGCAGCAATTCCCTCTACAATGAGCAGTTCTTC
TRBJ2-2 TRBV19 - once CASSIAARVTGELFF TGTGCCAGTAGTATAGCAGCCAGGGTCACCGGGGAGCTGTTTTTT
TRBJ2-7 TRBV23-1 - once CASSQTRQVGSYEQYF TGCGCCAGCAGTCAAACTAGACAGGTGGGGTCCTACGAGCAGTACTTC
TRBJ1-1 TRBV6-5 - - CASGRGMNTEAFF TGTGCCAGCGGAAGGGGGATGAACACTGAAGCTTTCTTT
TRBJ2-7 TRBV7-9 - - CASSPGITEQYF TGTGCCAGCAGCCCCGGTATTACCGAGCAGTACTTC
TRBJ1-1 TRBV5-1 - - CASSFSTDLNTEAFF TGCGCCAGCAGCTTCTCGACAGATCTGAACACTGAAGCTTTCTTT
TRBJ2-3 TRBV6-1 TRBD2 - CASSESGLATDTQYF TGTGCCAGCAGTGAGTCGGGACTAGCGACAGATACGCAGTATTTT
TRBJ2-3 TRBV19 - - CASSIISDTQYF TGTGCCAGTAGTATAATTTCGGATACGCAGTATTTT
TRBJ2-1 TRBV28 - - CASRIQMSEQFF TGTGCCAGCAGAATCCAGATGAGCGAGCAGTTCTTC
TRBJ2-2 TRBV19 TRBD2 - CASSIAGGAGELFF TGTGCCAGTAGTATAGCGGGGGGGGCCGGGGAGCTGTTTTTT
TRBJ2-1 TRBV6-1 TRBD1 once CASSASTGGSYNEQFF TGTGCCAGCAGTGCTTCGACAGGGGGCTCCTACAATGAGCAGTTCTTC
TRBJ2-1 TRBV13 TRBD2 - CASSLGSTSGTGNEQFF TGTGCCAGCAGCTTAGGATCGACTAGCGGGACGGGGAATGAGCAGTTCTTC
TRBJ2-7 TRBV7-2 TRBD2 - CASSPPGHGGWYEQYF TGTGCCAGCAGCCCCCCCGGACACGGGGGGTGGTACGAGCAGTACTTC
TRBJ1-1 TRBV10-3 - - CAIRVKNTEAFF TGTGCCATCAGGGTCAAGAACACTGAAGCTTTCTTT
TRBJ1-2 TRBV12-5 TRBD1 - CASGPPGQGAWGYTF TGTGCTAGTGGTCCGCCGGGACAGGGGGCATGGGGCTACACCTTC
TRBJ2-3 TRBV7-2 - - CASSQGHAGTDTQYF TGTGCCAGCAGCCAGGGGCACGCAGGGACAGATACGCAGTATTTT
TRBJ1-5 TRBV19 - - CASNLQGYSNQPQHF TGTGCCAGTAATCTACAGGGTTATAGCAATCAGCCCCAGCATTTT
TRBJ2-3 TRBV28 TRBD2 - CASSRGGTDTQYF TGTGCCAGCAGCCGGGGGGGAACAGATACGCAGTATTTT
TRBJ2-1 TRBV7-9 TRBD2 - CASSFGTSRYNEQFF TGTGCCAGCAGCTTCGGGACTAGCCGATACAATGAGCAGTTCTTC
TRBJ2-2 TRBV5-1 TRBD2 - CASSLGAGGIGELFF TGCGCCAGCAGCTTGGGAGCGGGAGGCATCGGGGAGCTGTTTTTT